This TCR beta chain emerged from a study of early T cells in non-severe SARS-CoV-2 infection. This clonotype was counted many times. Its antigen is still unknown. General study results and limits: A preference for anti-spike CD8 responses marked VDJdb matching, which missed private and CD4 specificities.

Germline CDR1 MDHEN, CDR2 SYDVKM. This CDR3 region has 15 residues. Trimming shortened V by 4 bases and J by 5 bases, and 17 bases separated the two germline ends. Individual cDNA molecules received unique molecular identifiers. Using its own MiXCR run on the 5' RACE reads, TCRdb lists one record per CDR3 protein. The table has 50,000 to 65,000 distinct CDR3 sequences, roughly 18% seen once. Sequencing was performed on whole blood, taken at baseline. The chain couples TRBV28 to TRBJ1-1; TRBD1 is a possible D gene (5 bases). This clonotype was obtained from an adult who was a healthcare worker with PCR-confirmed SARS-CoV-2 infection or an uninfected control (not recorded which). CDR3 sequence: CASSSYSPGRTEAFF. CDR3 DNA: TGTGCCAGCAGTTCCTACAGTCCAGGGCGGACTGAAGCTTTCTTT.